This TCR beta chain derives from a study of blood T cell repertoires in COVID-19. Across the whole study: Samples came from the United States, Italy and Spain, spanning acute and convalescent COVID-19. Sample material is recorded as cDNA or gDNA derived from T cells, B-cell-depleted T cells, or PBMCs.

Enrollment of patients from Seattle took place during active infection, with longitudinal follow-up. Sequencing was performed with immunoSEQ multiplex PCR; in TCRdb, only in-frame clones are kept and a portion is missing. Of approximately 150,000 clones listed, 80% to 90% are singletons. V gave up 5 bases and J gave up 3 bases, with 18 bases separating them. The CDR3 has 16 amino acids. Germline-derived CDR1 and CDR2 are SGHTA and FQGNSA. The clonotype originates from a woman aged 45-65 years with COVID-19, enrolled during active disease. The chain uses TRBV7-2 and TRBJ2-3, with D perhaps TRBD1 (6 bases). The specimen sequenced was peripheral blood. In DNA form, the CDR3 reads TGTGCCAGCAGCCCCCGAGGGGGTATAGGAACAGATACGCAGTATTTT. Protein: CASSPRGGIGTDTQYF.